Below are 16 T cell receptor beta chains sequenced from a single sample in a study of blood T cells in healthy people across ages. Alongside a J-beta primer mix, a sample-barcoded 5' primer served in a second PCR lasting roughly 7 to 11 cycles. TCRdb re-analysed the 5' RACE reads in MiXCR, keeping a single row per CDR3 protein. The sample records approximately 730,000 distinct CDR3 sequences, approximately 39% being singletons. Sequencing was carried out using blood. Receptor source: a woman aged 60-70 years in good health.

The chain combines TRBV6-2 or TRBV6-3 with TRBJ2-3, with TRBD2 matching 13 bases. After removal of 6 bases from V and 4 bases from J, the junction contained 10 bases not matched to a gene. CDR1 MNHEY and CDR2 SVGEGT come from the germline V gene. CDR3 length: 17 residues. This chain's CDR3 is CASSPPPLAGGPDTQYF. CDR3 nucleotides: TGTGCCAGCAGCCCCCCACCACTAGCGGGGGGGCCAGATACGCAGTATTTT.

This clonotype was seen just once. V and J are TRBV9 and TRBJ1-2, with 7 bases fitting TRBD1. The CDR3 runs to 15 residues. Germline V CDR1 and CDR2: SGDLS, YYNGEE. V lost 0 bases, J lost 2 bases, and 4 bases stayed unmatched. The CDR3, as DNA: TGTGCCAGCAGCGTAGCTTTGGGACAGAACTATGGCTACACCTTC. Translated, it gives CASSVALGQNYGYTF.

A few counts support this clonotype. The V and J genes are TRBV10-3 and TRBJ2-5; possibly TRBD1 for D (5 bases). Germline-derived CDR1 and CDR2 are ENHRY and SYGVKD. Trimming cost V 5 bases and J 4 bases, with 11 bases left between them. CDR3 size: 13 residues. The DNA of the CDR3 is TGTGCCATCAGTTCAGGGAAATTAGAGACCCAGTACTTC. As protein: CAISSGKLETQYF.

This clonotype appeared a few times. CDR3 residues: CASSPPGVAGSYEQYF. CDR3 DNA: TGTGCCAGCAGTCCCCCCGGGGTGGCGGGCTCCTACGAGCAGTACTTC. The chain joins TRBV6-5 to TRBJ2-7, with D maybe TRBD2 (5 bases). The V gene's germline CDR1 is MNHEY and CDR2 SVGAGI. The CDR3 runs 16 residues. Trimming cost V 5 bases and J 0 bases, with 17 bases left between them.

This clonotype was found a few times. V usage is TRBV13 and J usage is TRBJ2-5, with D possibly TRBD1 on 5 matching bases. The CDR3 is 13 residues long. V lost 4 bases and J lost 2, with 8 bases in between. Germline V gene sequence: CDR1 PRHDT, CDR2 FYEKMQ (reference sequence). As DNA, the CDR3 is TGTGCCAGCAGCTGGACACCTCAAGAGACCCAGTACTTC. It specifies CASSWTPQETQYF.

Regarding this clonotype: One end of the junction varies from germline; a read error may be responsible. J is TRBJ2-4 and V is TRBV5-1; 9 nucleotides agree with TRBD1. Germline V lookup: CDR1 SGHRS, CDR2 YFSETQ. The CDR3 extends over 16 amino acids. The CDR3 here is CASSLDGTGNKSIQYF. The CDR3 nucleotides are TGCGCCAGCAGCTTGGATGGGACAGGGAACAAAAGCATTCAGTACTTC.

This clonotype appeared a single time. A read error is possible here, since a much larger clone lies one base away. The chain combines TRBV4-2 with TRBJ1-2; 9 bases match TRBD1. V was pared by 5 bases and J by 0 bases, with 4 bases of the junction left unmatched. The germline V gene has CDR1 LGHNA and CDR2 YNFKEQ. The CDR3 length is 15 residues. This chain's CDR3 is CASSSWTGANYGYTF. CDR3 DNA sequence: TGTGCCAGCAGCTCCTGGACAGGGGCTAACTATGGCTACACCTTC.

This clonotype occurred a few times. The chain combines TRBV7-2 with TRBJ2-1; D may be TRBD2 (7 bases). The germline V gene has CDR1 SGHTA and CDR2 FQGNSA. The CDR3 loop spans 15 amino acids. Trimming stripped 1 base from V and 8 bases from J, with 15 bases between. CDR3: CASSLEWGGRDEQFF. The CDR3 DNA sequence: TGTGCCAGCAGCTTAGAGTGGGGGGGCCGGGATGAGCAGTTCTTC.

This rearrangement joins TRBV9 to TRBJ1-2; no clear D gene. Trimming pared 3 bases from V and 4 bases from J, leaving 16 bases between. There are 15 residues in the CDR3. Germline V gives CDR1 SGDLS, CDR2 YYNGEE. Here the CDR3 reads CASSADEGFSYGYTF. As DNA, the CDR3 is TGTGCCAGCAGCGCCGATGAGGGTTTTTCCTATGGCTACACCTTC.

Concerning this clonotype: This may arise from a read error, as a much more abundant clone is one base away. The rearrangement links TRBV29-1 to TRBJ2-1, with TRBD2 matching 7 bases. Looked up from germline, CDR1 is SQVTM and CDR2 is ANQGSEA. The CDR3 is 15 residues long. V shed 6 bases, J shed 0 bases, and the junction held 8 bases outside the gene matches. The CDR3, as DNA: TGCAGCGTGGGAGCGGGGCTTAGCTCCTACAATGAGCAGTTCTTC. This sequence encodes CSVGAGLSSYNEQFF.

As regards this clonotype: At one of its ends the junction is not consistent with the germline gene, which may arise from a read error. The chain is built from TRBV3-1 and TRBJ2-7, with D perhaps being TRBD1 or TRBD2 (6 bases each). This CDR3 comprises 12 residues. The V gene's germline CDR1 is LGHDT and CDR2 YNNKEL (reference sequence). The CDR3 loop reads CASSSGGYGQYF. CDR3 DNA sequence: TGTGCCAGCAGCTCCGGGGGCTACGGGCAGTACTTC.

Here the CDR3 reads CASSKLWNTEAFF. The CDR3 DNA is TGTGCCAGCAGTAAACTTTGGAACACTGAAGCTTTCTTT. This chain uses TRBV6-1 with TRBJ1-1; D gene ambiguous. The CDR3 length is 13 residues. The V end was cut by 5 bases, the J end by 1 base, with 8 bases between. CDR1 and CDR2 from the germline V gene are MNHNS and SASEGT.

The CDR3 DNA reads TGTGCCAGCAGCTCGCAGAGGGGAAATTCTGAAGCTTTCTTT. This translates into CASSSQRGNSEAFF. The chain couples TRBV7-2 to TRBJ1-1; D perhaps matches TRBD1 (5 bases). Germline loops: CDR1 SGHTA, CDR2 FQGNSA. This CDR3 is built from 14 residues. The germline V and J ends were trimmed by 4 bases and 6 bases, with 15 bases remaining between them.

The V gene is TRBV7-6, the J gene TRBJ2-7, with 9 positions matching TRBD2. Germline V gene data show CDR1 as SGHVS and CDR2 as FNYEAQ. The CDR3 is 16 amino acids. The ends lost 5 bases at V and 3 bases at J; junction bases unmatched: 11. The CDR3, as DNA: TGTGCCAGCAGCCCCCTGGGGCTAGCGGGGAACTACGAGCAGTACTTC. This sequence encodes CASSPLGLAGNYEQYF.

V and J are TRBV28 and TRBJ1-2; D is ambiguous. Trimming shortened V by 7 bases and J by 4 bases, and 7 bases separated the two germline ends. Per germline, CDR1 MDHEN and CDR2 SYDVKM. This CDR3 region has 11 residues. Written as DNA, the CDR3 is TGTGCCAGCAAATGGGCCTATGGCTACACCTTC. Protein: CASKWAYGYTF.

This clonotype was seen once. The chain employs TRBV14 and TRBJ1-6; D unresolved. The CDR3 is made up of 14 amino acids. Looked up from germline, CDR1 is SGHDN and CDR2 is FVKESK. Trimming pared 1 base from V and 4 bases from J, leaving 5 bases between. For the CDR3, the DNA is TGTGCCAGCAGCCAAGGGGGATATAATTCACCCCTCCACTTT. Protein sequence: CASSQGGYNSPLHF. Full variable domain (rest looked up from reference TRBV14 and TRBJ1-6): EAGVTQFPSHSVIEKGQTVTLRCDPISGHDNLYWYRRVMGKEIKFLLHFVKESKQDESGMPNNRFLAERTGGTYSTLKVQPAELEDSGVYFCASSQGGYNSPLHFGNGTRLTVT.